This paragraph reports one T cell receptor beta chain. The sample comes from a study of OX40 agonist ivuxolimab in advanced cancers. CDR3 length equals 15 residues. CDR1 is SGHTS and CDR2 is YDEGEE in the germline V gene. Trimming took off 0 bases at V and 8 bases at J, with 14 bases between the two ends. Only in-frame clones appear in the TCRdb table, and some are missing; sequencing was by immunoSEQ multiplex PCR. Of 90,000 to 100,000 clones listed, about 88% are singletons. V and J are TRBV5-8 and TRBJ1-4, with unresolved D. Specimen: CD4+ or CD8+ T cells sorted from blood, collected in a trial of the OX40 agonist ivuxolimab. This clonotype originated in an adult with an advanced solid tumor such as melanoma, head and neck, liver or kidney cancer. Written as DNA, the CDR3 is TGTGCCAGCAGCTTGGGACTGAAAGTAGGGGAAAAACTGTTTTTT. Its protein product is CASSLGLKVGEKLFF.